Below are 2 T cell receptor beta chains sequenced from a single sample in a study of identical twins. TCRdb analysed the 5' RACE reads with MiXCR anew, one entry per CDR3 protein. Of approximately 210,000 distinct CDR3 sequences in the sample, under 8.5% were seen once. The same data also contributed to another study, on T cells expressing NK-cell markers.

The sample comprised CD8+ T cells sorted from blood. These receptors all come from a young woman in good health.

This clonotype was counted ten times or more. The rearrangement joins TRBV12-3 or TRBV12-4 to TRBJ1-1; 10 positions agree with TRBD1. The V and J ends lost 8 bases and 4 bases, in that order; junction bases with no gene match: 13. The CDR3 extends over 16 amino acids. For the CDR3, the DNA is TGTGCCAGCGGGGTCGACGGGACAGGGGCGGGCACTGAAGCTTTCTTT. The encoded protein is CASGVDGTGAGTEAFF.

The V gene is TRBV7-9, the J gene TRBJ2-1, with 7 nucleotides matching TRBD1. With 2 bases clipped from V and 8 bases from J, the junction kept 3 bases outside the gene matches. The CDR3 contains 13 residues. Germline CDR1 reads SEHNR; CDR2 reads FQNEAQ (reference sequence). CDR3 residues: CASSLTGTDEQFF. The CDR3 DNA reads TGTGCCAGCAGCTTAACCGGGACAGATGAGCAGTTCTTC.